This T cell receptor (beta chain) comes out of a study of shared clonotypes between healthy human individuals (dated by TCRdb to 2018 to 2020). A note on the overall study: The cohort comprised a couple of women and three men aged 18 to 49 years. Per donor, leukapheresis produced somewhere between about 0.85 and 8.9 billion PBMCs. Blood TCR repertoires of about 5 healthy adults were deeply sequenced to estimate repertoire size and the extent of clonotype sharing between individuals. To increase sequencing depth and limit assay-specific biases, TCR repertoire library preparation and sequencing were carried out by different laboratories using diverse techniques. For each donor, CD4 naive and CD4 memory were each given three plates, CD8 naive was given two plates, and CD8 memory was given one plate.

From the cysteine up to the phenylalanine, the CDR3 has a length of 12 residues. Solely the CDR3 DNA is kept, with 36 bases framed from the first base. Based on the germline V gene, the CDR1 and CDR2 sequences are SNHLY and FYNNEI. Trimming takes 7 bases from V and 4 bases from J, and the germline ends sit 8 bases apart. About this clone itself: Its antigen remains unidentified. No base quality information exists; no much larger clone differs at one position.

Using the deep immunoSEQ assay, multiplex PCR amplified TCR CDR3 regions from genomic DNA. Extracted genomic DNA from each cell subset was distributed evenly across all wells of several immunoSEQ 96-well plates, and each plate was treated as a replicate. For sorted subsets, each replicate PCR was loaded with 200 ng genomic DNA, equivalent to approximately 27,000 T cell genomes. The purified libraries were quantified using a Qubit 3.0 fluorometer, sized with a Bioanalyzer 2100, and then quantified again using the KAPA Library Quantification kit. Each immunoSEQ 96-well plate was sequenced on its own single-read 150-cycle Illumina NextSeq 550 flow cell. The study's own analysis went as follows. Because only junctional sequences without quality scores were contained in the immunoSEQ output, filtering matching that applied to full-length reads could not be performed. To assign V/J genes and CDR3, sequences were annotated against IMGT germline references using PyIR, a Python wrapper for IgBLAST v1.9. Reads were removed for weak V/J assignments (E-value above 1e-6), missing CDR3, stop codons, out-of-frame junctions, or ambiguous translated residues. V3J clonotypes were defined as sequences sharing an identical inferred V gene, J gene, and CDR3 amino acid sequence. Percentage overlap between repertoires was calculated by dividing the number of shared unique clonotypes by the size of the smaller repertoire. Richness of each repertoire was evaluated using RTK rarefaction, the Chao1 estimator, and Recon v2.1 estimates of unobserved clonotypes. OLGA was used to compute generation probabilities for all TCRbeta clonotypes that the gDNA method yielded from a handful of donors. The immuneACCESS repertoire file appears here via TCRdb, limited to in-frame rearrangements. These files lack a portion of the clones; in checked studies, under half of the deficit traces to unresolved V genes, and the cause of the others is not known. V and J calls and clone size are copied from that table; D and trimming were computed from the DNA. This sample lists 2 million to 3 million clones; roughly nine tenths were detected once. The ten largest make up roughly 0.13% of the sample.

Broad study findings and their caveats: Sharing across several donors was observed for 5% to 6.5% of naive CD4, over 3% of naive CD8, over 2% of memory CD4, and around 0.42% of memory CD8 clonotypes. The small number of donors limited the genetic and exposure-history diversity represented. Larger estimated clonotype richness was generally found for naive subsets than for memory subsets. Based on pairwise subsampling, the degree of clonotype sharing among donors was expected to be affected by sequencing depth. Only blood was sampled, and tissue TCR repertoires likely differ from those in blood. Higher generation probabilities were observed for clonotypes shared by all four sorted-subset donors than for non-shared clonotypes. Incomplete sequencing was indicated by rarefaction of sorted-subset datasets, despite the large sequencing depth.

Donors were healthy HIV-negative adults with no recently reported acute infections or vaccinations. All donors were Caucasian adults living in Nashville, Tennessee, USA. CD4+ T cells were enriched by magnetic negative selection; naive cells were then positively selected on CD45RA, and the negative fraction formed the memory subset. Blood was collected by leukapheresis, and PBMCs were isolated by Ficoll-Histopaque density gradient centrifugation and then cryopreserved in liquid nitrogen vapor phase. Purity and quantity of every magnetically sorted T cell population were checked by analytical flow cytometry. Each sorted fraction had its genomic DNA isolated and then quantified by UV absorbance on a Nanodrop 2000c.

Sequenced sample: naive CD4+ T cells sorted from blood. Explained via the paper, the cell subset or site label denotes: CD45RA+ positively selected. The sequence was collected from a man between 18 and 35 years old in good health. The chain is assembled from TRBV2 and TRBJ2-1, with TRBD2 perhaps the D gene, on 5 matching bases. DNA sequence: TGTGCCAGCACCGGGGTATACAATGAGCAGTTCTTC. This yields the protein CASTGVYNEQFF.